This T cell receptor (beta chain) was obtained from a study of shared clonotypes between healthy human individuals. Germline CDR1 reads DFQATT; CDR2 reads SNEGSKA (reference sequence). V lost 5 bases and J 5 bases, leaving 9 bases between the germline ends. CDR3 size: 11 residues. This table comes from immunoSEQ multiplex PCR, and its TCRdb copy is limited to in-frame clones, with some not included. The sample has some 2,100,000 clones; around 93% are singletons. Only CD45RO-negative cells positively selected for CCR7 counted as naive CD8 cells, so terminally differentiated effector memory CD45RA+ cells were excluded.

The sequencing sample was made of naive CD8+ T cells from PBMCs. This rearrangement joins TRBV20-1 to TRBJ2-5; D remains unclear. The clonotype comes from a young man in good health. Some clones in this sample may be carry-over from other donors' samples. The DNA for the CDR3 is TGCAGTGCTCTGAGTTCGGAGACCCAGTACTTC. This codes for CSALSSETQYF.